Here is one TCR beta chain with its context. Methods used by the authors: The assay estimated nucleated cells by amplifying reference gene primers. Method: immunoSEQ multiplex PCR; TCRdb's copy keeps in-frame clones and lacks some. V, J and clone size reflect that table, while D and trimming were determined from the DNA. The table includes some 33,000 clones, about 90% detected once. The data derive from a study of blood T cell repertoires in COVID-19. In the study overall: The United States, Italy and Spain were the sources of the acute and convalescent COVID-19 samples.

This CDR3 region has 14 residues. Trimming left V 1 base short and J 4 bases short, with 8 bases between. CDR1 is SGHTA, CDR2 FQGNSA, per germline. Sequences were obtained from peripheral blood. This sequence joins TRBV7-2 and TRBJ2-1; D gene uncertain. This receptor was obtained from a man between 65 and 85 years old with active or convalescent COVID-19. Here the CDR3 DNA reads TGTGCCAGCAGCTTAGGTTACGCGTACAATGAGCAGTTCTTC. It codes for CASSLGYAYNEQFF.